This T cell receptor beta chain was identified in a study of beta chain features in type 1 diabetes. As concerns this clone: What it binds is not known.

Expressed TCRB transcripts were sequenced because the entire RNA isolate underwent reverse transcription. The table came from immunoSEQ multiplex PCR; TCRdb's copy has only in-frame clones and leaves some out. The sample consists of 200,000 to 250,000 clones, 27% of them appearing once. Broader study findings: It was among patients, rather than healthy donors, that naive, central memory and Treg TCRB repertoires appeared more similar.

Germline V gives CDR1 MDHEN, CDR2 SYDVKM. The V and J ends lost 1 base and 5 bases, in that order; junction bases with no gene match: 13. This CDR3 comprises 19 residues. The sequence came from a man under 40 in good health. V and J are TRBV28 and TRBJ2-2, with 10 bases identical to TRBD2. Source material: central memory CD4+ T cells from blood. CDR3 sequence reads: CASSLFLQLAGTGTGELFF. The CDR3 nucleotides read TGTGCCAGCAGTTTATTTTTACAACTAGCGGGAACGGGAACCGGGGAGCTGTTTTTT.